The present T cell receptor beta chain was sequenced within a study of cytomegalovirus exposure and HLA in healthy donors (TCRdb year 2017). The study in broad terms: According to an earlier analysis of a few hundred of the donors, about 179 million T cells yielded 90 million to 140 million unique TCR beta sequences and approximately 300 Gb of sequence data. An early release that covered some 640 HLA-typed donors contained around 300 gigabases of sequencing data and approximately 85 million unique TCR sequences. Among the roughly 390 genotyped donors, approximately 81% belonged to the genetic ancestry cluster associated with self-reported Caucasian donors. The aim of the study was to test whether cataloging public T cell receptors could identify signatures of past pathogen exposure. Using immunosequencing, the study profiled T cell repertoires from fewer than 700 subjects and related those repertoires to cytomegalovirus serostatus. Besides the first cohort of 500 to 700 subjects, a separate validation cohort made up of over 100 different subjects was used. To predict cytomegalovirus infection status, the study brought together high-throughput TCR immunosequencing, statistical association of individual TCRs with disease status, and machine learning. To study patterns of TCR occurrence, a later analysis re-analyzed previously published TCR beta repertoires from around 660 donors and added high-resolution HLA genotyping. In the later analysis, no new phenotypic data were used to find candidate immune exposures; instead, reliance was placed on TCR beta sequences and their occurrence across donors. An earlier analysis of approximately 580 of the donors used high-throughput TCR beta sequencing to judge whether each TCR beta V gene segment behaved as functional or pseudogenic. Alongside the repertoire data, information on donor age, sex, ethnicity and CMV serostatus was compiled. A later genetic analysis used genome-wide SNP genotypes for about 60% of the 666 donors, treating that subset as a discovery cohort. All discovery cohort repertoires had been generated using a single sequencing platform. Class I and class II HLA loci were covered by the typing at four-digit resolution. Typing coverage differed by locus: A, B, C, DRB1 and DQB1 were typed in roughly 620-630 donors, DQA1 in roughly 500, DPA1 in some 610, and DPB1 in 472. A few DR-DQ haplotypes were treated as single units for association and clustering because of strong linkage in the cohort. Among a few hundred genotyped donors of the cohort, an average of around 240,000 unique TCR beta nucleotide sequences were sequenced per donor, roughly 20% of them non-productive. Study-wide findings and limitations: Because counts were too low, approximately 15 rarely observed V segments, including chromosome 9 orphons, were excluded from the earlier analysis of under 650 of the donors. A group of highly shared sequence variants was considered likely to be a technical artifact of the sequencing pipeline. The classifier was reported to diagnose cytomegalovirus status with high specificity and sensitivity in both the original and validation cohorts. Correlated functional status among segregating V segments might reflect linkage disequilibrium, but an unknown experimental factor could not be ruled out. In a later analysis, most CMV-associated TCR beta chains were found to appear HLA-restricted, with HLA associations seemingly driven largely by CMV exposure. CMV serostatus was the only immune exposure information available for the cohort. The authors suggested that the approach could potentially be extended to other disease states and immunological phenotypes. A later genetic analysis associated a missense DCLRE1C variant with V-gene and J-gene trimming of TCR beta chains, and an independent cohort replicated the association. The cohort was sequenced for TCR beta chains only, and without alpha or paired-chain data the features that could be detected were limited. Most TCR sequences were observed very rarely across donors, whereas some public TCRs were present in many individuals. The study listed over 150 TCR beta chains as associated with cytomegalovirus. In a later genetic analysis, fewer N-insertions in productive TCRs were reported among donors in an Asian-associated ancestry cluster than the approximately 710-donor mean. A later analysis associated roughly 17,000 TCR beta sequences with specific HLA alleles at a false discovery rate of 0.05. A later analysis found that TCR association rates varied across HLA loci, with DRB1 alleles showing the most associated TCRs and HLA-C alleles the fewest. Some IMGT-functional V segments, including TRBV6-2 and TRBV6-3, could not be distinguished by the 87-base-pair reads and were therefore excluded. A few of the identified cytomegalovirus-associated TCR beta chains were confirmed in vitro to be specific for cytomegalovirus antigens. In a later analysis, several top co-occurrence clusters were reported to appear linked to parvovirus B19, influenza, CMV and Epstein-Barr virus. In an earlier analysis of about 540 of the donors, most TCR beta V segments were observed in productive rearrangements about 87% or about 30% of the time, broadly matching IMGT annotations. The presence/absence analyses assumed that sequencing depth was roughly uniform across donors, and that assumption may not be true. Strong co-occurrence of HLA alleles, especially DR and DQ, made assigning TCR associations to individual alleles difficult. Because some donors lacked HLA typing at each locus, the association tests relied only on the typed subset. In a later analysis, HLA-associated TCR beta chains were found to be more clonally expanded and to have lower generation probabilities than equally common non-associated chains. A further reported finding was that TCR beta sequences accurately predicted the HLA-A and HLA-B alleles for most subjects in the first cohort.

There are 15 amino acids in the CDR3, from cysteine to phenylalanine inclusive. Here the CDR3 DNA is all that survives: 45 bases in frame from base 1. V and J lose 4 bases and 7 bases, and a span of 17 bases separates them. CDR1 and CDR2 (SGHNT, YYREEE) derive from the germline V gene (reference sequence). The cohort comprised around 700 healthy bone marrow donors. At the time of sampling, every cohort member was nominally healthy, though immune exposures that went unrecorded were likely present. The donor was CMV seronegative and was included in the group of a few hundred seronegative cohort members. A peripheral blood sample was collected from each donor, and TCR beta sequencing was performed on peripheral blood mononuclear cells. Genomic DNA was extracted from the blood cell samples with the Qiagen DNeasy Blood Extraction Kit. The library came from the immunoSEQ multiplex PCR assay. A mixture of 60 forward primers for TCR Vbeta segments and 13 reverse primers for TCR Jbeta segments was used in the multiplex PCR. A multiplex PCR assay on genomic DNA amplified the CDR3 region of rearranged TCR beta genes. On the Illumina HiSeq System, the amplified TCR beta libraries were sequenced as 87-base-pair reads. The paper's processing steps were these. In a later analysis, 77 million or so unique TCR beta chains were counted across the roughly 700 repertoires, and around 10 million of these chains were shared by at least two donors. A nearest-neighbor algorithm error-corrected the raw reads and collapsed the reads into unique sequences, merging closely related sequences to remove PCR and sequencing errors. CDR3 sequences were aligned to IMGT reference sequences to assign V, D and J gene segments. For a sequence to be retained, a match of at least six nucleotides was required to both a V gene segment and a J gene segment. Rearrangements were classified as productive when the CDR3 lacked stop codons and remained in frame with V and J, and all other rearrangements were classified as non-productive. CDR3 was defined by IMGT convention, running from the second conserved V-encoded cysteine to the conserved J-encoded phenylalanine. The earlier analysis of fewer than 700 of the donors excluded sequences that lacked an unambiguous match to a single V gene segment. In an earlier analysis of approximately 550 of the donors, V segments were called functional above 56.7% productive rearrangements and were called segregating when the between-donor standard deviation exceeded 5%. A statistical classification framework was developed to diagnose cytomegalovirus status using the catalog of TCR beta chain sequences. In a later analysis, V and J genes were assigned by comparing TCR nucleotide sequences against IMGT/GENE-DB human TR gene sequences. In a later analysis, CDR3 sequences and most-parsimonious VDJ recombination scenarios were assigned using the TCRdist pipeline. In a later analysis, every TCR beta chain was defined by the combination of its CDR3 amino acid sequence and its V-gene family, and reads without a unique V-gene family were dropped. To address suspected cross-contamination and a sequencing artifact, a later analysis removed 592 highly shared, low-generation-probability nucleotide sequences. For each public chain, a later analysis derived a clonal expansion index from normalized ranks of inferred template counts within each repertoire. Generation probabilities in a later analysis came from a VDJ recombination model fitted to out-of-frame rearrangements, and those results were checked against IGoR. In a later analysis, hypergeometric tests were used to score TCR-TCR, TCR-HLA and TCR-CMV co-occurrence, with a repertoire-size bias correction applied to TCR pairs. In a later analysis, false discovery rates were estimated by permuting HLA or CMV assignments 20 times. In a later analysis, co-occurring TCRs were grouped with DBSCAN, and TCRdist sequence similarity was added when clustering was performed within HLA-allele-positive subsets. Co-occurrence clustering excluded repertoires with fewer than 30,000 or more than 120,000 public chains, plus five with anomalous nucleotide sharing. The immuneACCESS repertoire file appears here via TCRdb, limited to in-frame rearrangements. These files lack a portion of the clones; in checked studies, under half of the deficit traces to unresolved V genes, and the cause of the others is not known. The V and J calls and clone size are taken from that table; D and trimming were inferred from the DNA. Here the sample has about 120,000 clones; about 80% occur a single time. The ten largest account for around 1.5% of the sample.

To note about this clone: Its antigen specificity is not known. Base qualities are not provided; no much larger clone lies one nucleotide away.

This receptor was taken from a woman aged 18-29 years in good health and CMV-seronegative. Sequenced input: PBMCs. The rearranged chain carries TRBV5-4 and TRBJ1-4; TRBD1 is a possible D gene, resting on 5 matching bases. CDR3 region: CASSREGLGGEKLFF. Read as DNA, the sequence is TGTGCCAGCAGCAGGGAGGGCCTTGGGGGTGAAAAACTGTTTTTT.